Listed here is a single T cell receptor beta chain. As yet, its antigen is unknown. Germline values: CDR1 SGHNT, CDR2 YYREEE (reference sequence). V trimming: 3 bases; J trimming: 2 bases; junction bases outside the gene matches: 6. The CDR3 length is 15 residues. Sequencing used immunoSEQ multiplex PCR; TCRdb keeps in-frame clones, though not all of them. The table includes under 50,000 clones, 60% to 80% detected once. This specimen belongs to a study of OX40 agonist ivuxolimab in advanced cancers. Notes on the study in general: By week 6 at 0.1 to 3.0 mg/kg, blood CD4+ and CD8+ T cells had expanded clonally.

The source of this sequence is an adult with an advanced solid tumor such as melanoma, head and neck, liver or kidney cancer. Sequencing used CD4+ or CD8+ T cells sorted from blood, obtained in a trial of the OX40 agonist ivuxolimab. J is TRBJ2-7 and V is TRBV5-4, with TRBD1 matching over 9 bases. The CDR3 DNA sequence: TGTGCCAGCAGCTCTAGGGACAGGGCCACCTACGAGCAGTACTTC. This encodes CASSSRDRATYEQYF.